The 19 T cell receptor beta chains below were found in one sample sequenced in a study of blood T cells in healthy people across ages. A sample-barcoded 5' primer and a J-beta primer mix were used in a second PCR of about 6 to 12 cycles. One entry per CDR3 protein results from TCRdb running MiXCR on the 5' RACE reads. Here the sample spans about 780,000 distinct CDR3 sequences, roughly 46% being singletons. Sequencing was carried out using blood. The receptors here all came from a man at least 80 years old in good health.

This chain joins TRBV7-8 and TRBJ2-3; 7 nucleotides align to TRBD2. This CDR3 contains 17 residues. The V segment lost 4 bases and the J segment 9 bases; nucleotides outside the gene matches: 19. Per germline, CDR1 SGHVS and CDR2 FQNEAQ. The CDR3 loop reads CASSSSVQAGIGRTQYF. CDR3 nucleotide sequence: TGTGCCAGCAGCTCCTCCGTTCAAGCGGGAATAGGGAGGACGCAGTATTTT.

The chain joins TRBV7-8 to TRBJ1-4, with unresolved D. CDR3 length equals 15 residues. The V gene lost 5 bases and the J gene lost 4 bases, with 14 bases spanning the gap. Germline values: CDR1 SGHVS, CDR2 FQNEAQ. CDR3 loop: CASSPNGLINEKLFF. The CDR3, as DNA: TGTGCCAGCAGCCCGAACGGACTGATTAATGAAAAACTGTTTTTT.

The V gene is TRBV3-1, the J gene TRBJ1-2, with D perhaps TRBD1 (6 bases). The CDR3 loop spans 14 amino acids. V dropped 3 bases and J dropped 6 bases, with 14 bases sitting between them. Germline CDR1 is LGHDT and CDR2 is YNNKEL (reference sequence). For the CDR3, the DNA is TGTGCCAGCAGCCAGGCAGGGGATTTAGATGGCTACACCTTC. Protein sequence: CASSQAGDLDGYTF. Complete variable domain (other parts from reference TRBV3-1 and TRBJ1-2): DTAVSQTPKYLVTQMGNDKSIKCEQNLGHDTMYWYKQDSKKFLKIMFSYNNKELIINETVPNRFSPKSPDKAHLNLHINSLELGDSAVYFCASSQAGDLDGYTFGSGTRLTVV.

V usage is TRBV2 and J usage is TRBJ2-3; 7 positions agree with TRBD1. After removal of 7 bases from V and 4 bases from J, the junction contained 11 bases not matched to a gene. There are 15 residues in the CDR3. Germline assignment: CDR1 SNHLY and CDR2 FYNNEI. CDR3 bases: TGTGCCAGCAACAGGGGCGCTCGAGGCCCAGATACGCAGTATTTT. Translation: CASNRGARGPDTQYF.

In its sample, this clonotype was seen many times. The chain joins TRBV12-3 or TRBV12-4 to TRBJ2-5; D may be TRBD2 (6 bases). This CDR3 region has 13 residues. Trimming took 5 bases from V and 1 from J, leaving 8 bases between them. The CDR3 bases are TGTGCCAGCAGTGGGGGGAGCCAAGAGACCCAGTACTTC. Encoded protein: CASSGGSQETQYF.

CDR3 sequence: CASSLGPPGLGRTQYF. The CDR3 nucleotides read TGTGCCAGCAGCTTAGGCCCCCCGGGACTAGGAAGGACCCAGTACTTC. The genes are TRBV7-2 and TRBJ2-5; 8 bases align to TRBD2. The CDR3 length is 16 residues. Germline V gene data show CDR1 as SGHTA and CDR2 as FQGNSA. V lost 1 base to trimming and J lost 7 bases; unmatched junction nucleotides: 11.

Concerning this clonotype itself: One end of the junction varies from germline; a read error may be responsible. The chain is built from TRBV7-9 and TRBJ2-7; 10 positions agree with TRBD2. The germline V gene has CDR1 SEHNR and CDR2 FQNEAQ (reference sequence). The length of the CDR3 is 16 residues. CDR3 sequence: CASIPLGSGRSIEQYF. CDR3 in DNA: TGCGCCAGCATCCCCCTAGGTAGCGGGAGGTCTATCGAGCAGTACTTC.

This clonotype was recorded at least ten times. CDR3 bases: TGTGCCAGCAGCTTAGGGACAGGGGGCTCAGAGACCCAGTACTTC. Protein sequence: CASSLGTGGSETQYF. The V call is TRBV7-9, the J call TRBJ2-5; 11 positions agree with TRBD1. CDR1 and CDR2 (germline): SEHNR, FQNEAQ (reference sequence). With V trimmed by 1 base and J by 4 bases, 2 bases remained unmatched. CDR3 length equals 15 residues.

This clonotype was counted between two and nine times. This chain joins TRBV7-2 and TRBJ2-1, with TRBD2 identical over 7 bases. In germline, CDR1 is SGHTA, CDR2 FQGNSA. The length of the CDR3 is 16 residues. Germline trimming cut 2 bases from V and 0 bases from J; bases unmatched to any gene: 4. The CDR3 region is CASSLNGGSSYNEQFF. The CDR3 DNA reads TGTGCCAGCAGCTTAAATGGCGGGAGCTCCTACAATGAGCAGTTCTTC.

The rearrangement uses TRBV4-1 and TRBJ2-3, with 8 positions matching TRBD1. Germline loops: CDR1 MGHRA, CDR2 YSYEKL. Losses at the gene ends were 5 bases for V and 5 bases for J; bases not matched to a gene: 6. The CDR3 covers 14 residues. The CDR3 region is CASSGRGLVDTQYF. CDR3 bases: TGCGCCAGCAGCGGCAGGGGGCTGGTAGATACGCAGTATTTT.

The V and J genes are TRBV6-6 and TRBJ2-4, with 9 bases identical to TRBD1. The V gene's germline CDR1 is MNHNY and CDR2 SVGAGI (reference sequence). The CDR3 has 15 residues. Germline trimming cut 4 bases from V and 9 bases from J; bases unmatched to any gene: 10. The CDR3 loop is CASSSGTGSGVIQYF. The CDR3 DNA follows: TGTGCCAGCAGTTCTGGGACAGGGTCCGGAGTCATTCAGTACTTC.

This clonotype was seen ten or more times. The rearrangement uses TRBV28 and TRBJ2-7, with 7 bases lining up with TRBD1. Germline lookup yields CDR1 MDHEN and CDR2 SYDVKM. The CDR3 is 13 amino acids. Losses at the gene ends were 7 bases for V and 4 bases for J; bases not matched to a gene: 7. This chain's CDR3 is CASTVTGSYEQYF. DNA of the CDR3: TGTGCCAGCACCGTGACAGGGTCTTACGAGCAGTACTTC.

This clonotype occurred a few times. The CDR3 region is CSVGQGIGETQYF. DNA for the CDR3: TGCAGCGTGGGACAGGGGATCGGGGAGACCCAGTACTTC. This sequence joins TRBV29-1 and TRBJ2-5, with 10 bases lining up with TRBD1. Losses at the gene ends were 6 bases for V and 5 bases for J; bases not matched to a gene: 6. CDR1 and CDR2 from the germline V gene are SQVTM and ANQGSEA. The length of the CDR3 is 13 residues. Together with reference TRBV29-1 and TRBJ2-5, the CDR3 gives the full variable domain: SAVISQKPSRDICQRGTSLTIQCQVDSQVTMMFWYRQQPGQSLTLIATANQGSEATYESGFVIDKFPISRPNLTFSTLTVSNMSPEDSSIYLCSVGQGIGETQYFGPGTRLLVL.

In this sample, this clonotype turned up once. The CDR3 nucleotides are TGTGCCATCAAACAAGTCGTTGAAAAACTGTTTTTT. Translated, it gives CAIKQVVEKLFF. The chain combines TRBV10-3 with TRBJ1-4, with D unresolved. Trimming removed 7 bases from V and 7 bases from J, with 10 bases in between. The CDR3 loop spans 12 amino acids. Germline V lookup: CDR1 ENHRY, CDR2 SYGVKD.

This chain joins TRBV3-1 and TRBJ1-1, with 8 bases fitting TRBD1. The CDR3 length is 15 residues. The V gene end was trimmed by 1 base and the J gene end by 4 bases; junction bases not matched to a gene: 5. Germline V gene lookup returns CDR1 LGHDT and CDR2 YNNKEL (reference sequence). The CDR3 protein is CASSQGQGLGTEAFF. The CDR3 region has the DNA TGTGCCAGCAGCCAAGGACAGGGGCTTGGCACTGAAGCTTTCTTT.

V gene TRBV7-2 combines with J gene TRBJ2-2, with 7 bases fitting TRBD2. Per germline, CDR1 SGHTA and CDR2 FQGNSA. V dropped 3 bases and J dropped 2; count of bases not matched to a gene: 3. This CDR3 has 15 residues. In nucleotides, the CDR3 is TGTGCCAGCAGCTTGACGGGAGGAAACACCGGGGAGCTGTTTTTT. Its translation: CASSLTGGNTGELFF.

This rearrangement joins TRBV10-2 to TRBJ2-3; D not certain. The CDR3 length is 13 residues. Germline V gene data show CDR1 as WSHSY and CDR2 as SAAADI. V was cut by 11 bases and J by 1 base, with 13 bases left in between. CDR3 protein: CAAHSGGTDTQYF. In DNA form, the CDR3 reads TGCGCCGCCCATAGTGGGGGCACAGATACGCAGTATTTT.

The genes are TRBV27 and TRBJ2-7; no reliable D call. CDR3 length: 13 residues. Germline V gene sequence: CDR1 MNHEY, CDR2 SMNVEV (reference sequence). V gave up 6 bases and J gave up 2 bases, with 11 bases separating them. CDR3 coding DNA: TGTGCCAGCAGCCGGTCAAGGACCTACGAGCAGTACTTC. Translated, it gives CASSRSRTYEQYF.

The chain combines TRBV7-2 with TRBJ1-4; TRBD1 matches at 8 bases. The germline CDR1 and CDR2 sequences are SGHTA and FQGNSA. The V segment lost 2 bases and the J segment 8 bases; nucleotides outside the gene matches: 13. This CDR3 spans 17 amino acids. The CDR3 bases are TGTGCCAGCAGCTTAATCCCTCAGGGGGCGGCGGGCGAAAAACTGTTTTTT. This sequence encodes CASSLIPQGAAGEKLFF. Together with reference TRBV7-2 and TRBJ1-4, the CDR3 gives the full variable domain: GAGVSQSPSNKVTEKGKDVELRCDPISGHTALYWYRQSLGQGLEFLIYFQGNSAPDKSGLPSDRFSAERTGGSVSTLTIQRTQQEDSAVYLCASSLIPQGAAGEKLFFGSGTQLSVL.